This T cell receptor (beta chain) comes out of a study of cytomegalovirus exposure and HLA in healthy donors. The PCR contained 60 Vbeta and 13 Jbeta primers. Clones were read by immunoSEQ multiplex PCR, and TCRdb kept only the in-frame ones, dropping some. Here the sample spans 150,000 to 200,000 clones, about 80% being singletons. The CDR3 spans 15 residues. In germline, CDR1 is SGHRS, CDR2 YFSETQ. After removal of 6 bases from V and 2 bases from J, the junction contained 3 bases not matched to a gene. This sequence joins TRBV5-1 and TRBJ2-2, with 11 bases aligning to TRBD2. Source material: PBMCs. The receptor was derived from a female donor in good health and CMV-seronegative. The CDR3 DNA sequence: TGCGCCAGCACCGGGACTAGCGGAAACACCGGGGAGCTGTTTTTT. As protein: CASTGTSGNTGELFF.